Below, 21 T cell receptor beta chains from the same sample are listed, as sequenced in a study of radiation and T cells in renal cell carcinoma (dated by TCRdb to about 2020). In light of the paper, this sample's time point label describes: blood 4 weeks post-SBRT, at nephrectomy. This sample's treatment or condition label indicates: 15 Gy SBRT to primary tumor, nephrectomy 4 weeks later. The library was produced with the immunoSEQ multiplex PCR assay. This immuneACCESS table, as held by TCRdb, lists in-frame sequences with V and J called but not all clones. Of the missing ones, under half trace to an unresolved V gene in checked studies; the others have no known cause. Present in this sample are fewer than 45,000 clones, around four fifths of which were seen just once. The top ten constitute 27% of the sample. The source material was blood, sampled from a patient whose treatment included radiotherapy and nephrectomy. Source of these receptors: a woman in her seventies with renal cell carcinoma.

This chain's CDR3 is CASSATVNTEAFF. The CDR3 DNA reads TGTGCCAGCAGCGCGACGGTGAACACTGAAGCTTTCTTT. V and J are TRBV9 and TRBJ1-1; D gene unclear. Germline V CDR1 and CDR2: SGDLS, YYNGEE. Trimming left V 3 bases short and J 0 bases short, with 6 bases between. There are 13 residues in the CDR3. Looking up the rest from reference TRBV9 and TRBJ1-1 gives the full variable domain: DSGVTQTPKHLITATGQRVTLRCSPRSGDLSVYWYQQSLDQGLQFLIQYYNGEERAKGNILERFSAQQFPDLHSELNLSSLELGDSALYFCASSATVNTEAFFGQGTRLTVV.

CDR3 coding DNA: TGTGCCAGCAGGAGGGACAGTGAGACCCAGTACTTC. Protein product: CASRRDSETQYF. The chain is built from TRBV6-5 and TRBJ2-5; 7 bases are a match to TRBD1. The CDR3 sequence is 12 residues long. After removal of 6 bases from V and 5 bases from J, the junction contained 3 bases not matched to a gene. The germline gives CDR1 MNHEY, CDR2 SVGAGI.

This rearrangement joins TRBV15 to TRBJ2-7; the D gene is possibly TRBD1 (6 bases). The V gene lost 0 bases and the J gene lost 2 bases, with 11 bases spanning the gap. The germline V gene has CDR1 LNHNV and CDR2 YYDKDF (reference sequence). CDR3 length equals 15 residues. The DNA for the CDR3 is TGTGCCACCAGCAGAGATGGTTCAGGGGCCTACGAGCAGTACTTC. It specifies CATSRDGSGAYEQYF.

This clone was detected only once. The CDR3 reads CAWDTRGFGYTF. Here the CDR3 DNA reads TGTGCCTGGGACACACGAGGCTTTGGCTACACCTTC. The genes are TRBV30 and TRBJ1-2; D unclear. V was pared by 5 bases and J by 7 bases, with 14 bases between. This CDR3 is built from 12 residues. Germline-derived CDR1 and CDR2 are GTSNPN and SVGIG (reference sequence).

The chain has TRBV7-2 and TRBJ2-3; D is unresolved. V lost 4 bases, J lost 3 bases, and 14 bases lay in between. The germline gives CDR1 SGHTA, CDR2 FQGNSA. This CDR3 contains 15 residues. The CDR3 is CASSSRSLGTDTQYF. The CDR3, as DNA: TGTGCCAGCAGCTCCCGATCGCTGGGGACAGATACGCAGTATTTT.

CDR3 residues: CASSVVAGASTDTQYF. CDR3 bases: TGTGCCAGCAGCGTAGTGGCAGGGGCTAGCACAGATACGCAGTATTTT. V gene TRBV9 combines with J gene TRBJ2-3, with a tentative D call TRBD1 (6 bases). CDR1 and CDR2 from the germline V gene are SGDLS and YYNGEE. This CDR3 contains 16 residues. Trimming removed 0 bases at V and 0 bases at J, with 11 bases between. Full variable domain (outside the CDR3, taken from reference TRBV9 and TRBJ2-3): DSGVTQTPKHLITATGQRVTLRCSPRSGDLSVYWYQQSLDQGLQFLIQYYNGEERAKGNILERFSAQQFPDLHSELNLSSLELGDSALYFCASSVVAGASTDTQYFGPGTRLTVL.

The chain joins TRBV6-1 to TRBJ1-2; no firm D call. Germline lookup yields CDR1 MNHNS and CDR2 SASEGT. The CDR3 sequence is 15 residues long. The germline V and J ends were trimmed by 0 bases and 4 bases, with 12 bases remaining between them. CDR3 sequence reads: CASSEASGLGYGYTF. The CDR3 region has the DNA TGTGCCAGCAGTGAAGCATCGGGGTTGGGCTATGGCTACACCTTC.

This clone was seen just once. The chain uses TRBV4-1 and TRBJ1-2; D possibly corresponds to TRBD1 (5 bases). Germline V gene data show CDR1 as MGHRA and CDR2 as YSYEKL. V lost 3 bases and J 0 bases, leaving 8 bases between the germline ends. The CDR3 totals 14 residues. CDR3 sequence: CASSHQGANYGYTF. The DNA of the CDR3 is TGCGCCAGCAGCCACCAGGGCGCTAACTATGGCTACACCTTC.

The chain links TRBV7-9 to TRBJ2-1; 10 nucleotides match TRBD1. Germline loops: CDR1 SEHNR, CDR2 FQNEAQ (reference sequence). This CDR3 region has 15 residues. With 3 bases clipped from V and 8 bases from J, the junction kept 7 bases outside the gene matches. CDR3 DNA sequence: TGTGCCAGCAGCTTGTTCGGACAGGGGGTTGATGAGCAGTTCTTC. Translation: CASSLFGQGVDEQFF.

This chain joins TRBV2 and TRBJ2-5; weak D call: TRBD2 (6 bases). The CDR3 contains 14 residues. Germline CDR1 reads SNHLY; CDR2 reads FYNNEI. Between the trimmed V and J ends, which lost 4 bases and 5 bases, there was a span of 14 bases. The CDR3 sequence is CASSGAKGGETQYF. CDR3 DNA sequence: TGTGCCAGCAGTGGGGCCAAAGGAGGGGAGACCCAGTACTTC.

The genes are TRBV19 and TRBJ2-5; D might be TRBD1 (5 bases). CDR1 LNHDA and CDR2 SQIVND come from the germline V gene (reference sequence). Trimming took off 1 base at V and 5 bases at J, with 8 bases between the two ends. The CDR3 has 13 amino acids. The CDR3 reads CASSIGQTETQYF. The CDR3 DNA reads TGTGCCAGTAGTATAGGACAGACGGAGACCCAGTACTTC.

CDR3 in amino acids: CASSLGGASNYGYTF. The CDR3 nucleotides read TGTGCCAGCAGCTTGGGTGGGGCCAGTAACTATGGCTACACCTTC. This chain uses TRBV7-8 with TRBJ1-2; perhaps TRBD1 as D (5 bases). This CDR3 spans 15 amino acids. V lost 3 bases to trimming and J lost 1 base, with 12 bases between them. From germline, CDR1 is SGHVS and CDR2 FQNEAQ.

The CDR3 is CASSYRETDYEQYF. The CDR3, as DNA: TGTGCCAGCAGTTACCGGGAAACGGACTACGAGCAGTACTTC. The chain recombines TRBV6-5 with TRBJ2-7; the D gene is possibly TRBD2 (5 bases). V was pared by 2 bases and J by 3 bases, with 11 bases between. This CDR3 has 14 residues. The germline V gene has CDR1 MNHEY and CDR2 SVGAGI.

The V and J genes are TRBV7-9 and TRBJ2-3; the D is unclear. Germline CDR1 and CDR2: SEHNR and FQNEAQ (reference sequence). The germline V and J ends were trimmed by 6 bases and 8 bases, with 9 bases remaining between them. The CDR3 runs to 11 residues. CDR3 loop: CASRSGSTQYF. CDR3 coding DNA: TGTGCCAGCAGGTCCGGGTCTACGCAGTATTTT.

This clone was recorded a few times. This chain links TRBV5-6 with TRBJ2-7; D is uncertain. Trimming cost V 0 bases and J 1 base, with 8 bases left between them. Germline CDR1 reads SGHDT; CDR2 reads YYEEEE. CDR3 length: 14 residues. The CDR3 region is CASSLGRQSYEQYF. The CDR3 DNA is TGTGCCAGCAGCTTGGGGCGCCAGTCCTACGAGCAGTACTTC.

In DNA, the CDR3 is TGTGCCAGCAGTTACTCTGTCCAATTCTATGGCTACACCTTC. Translation gives CASSYSVQFYGYTF. The rearrangement uses TRBV6-5 and TRBJ1-2; no definite D call. Between the trimmed V and J ends, which lost 0 bases and 4 bases, there was a span of 9 bases. The CDR3 loop spans 14 amino acids. CDR1 is MNHEY and CDR2 is SVGAGI in the germline V gene.

DNA for the CDR3: TGTGCCAGCAGGCCGGGACAGGGAGAACTCGAAGCTTTCTTT. Translation gives CASRPGQGELEAFF. This sequence joins TRBV6-6 and TRBJ1-1; 9 bases are shared with TRBD1. Germline trimming cut 6 bases from V and 8 bases from J; bases unmatched to any gene: 10. CDR1 is MNHNY, CDR2 SVGAGI, per germline (reference sequence). This CDR3 region has 14 residues.

This clone has more than one count but fewer than ten. V and J are TRBV16 and TRBJ2-1, with D hard to call. V lost 3 bases, J lost 7 bases, and 10 bases lay in between. CDR3 size: 13 residues. Germline V gene lookup returns CDR1 KGHSY and CDR2 FQNENV. CDR3 bases: TGTGCCAGCAGCCAGTCCGGGTTAAATGAGCAGTTCTTC. It codes for CASSQSGLNEQFF.

The J gene is TRBJ1-1, the V gene TRBV2; D not certain. The CDR3 contains 12 residues. Trimming removed 5 bases at V and 4 bases at J, with 8 bases between. The germline V gene has CDR1 SNHLY and CDR2 FYNNEI. The CDR3 DNA is TGTGCCAGCAGTCGCAGCGGCACTGAAGCTTTCTTT. This sequence encodes CASSRSGTEAFF.

The rearrangement links TRBV6-5 to TRBJ2-7; 8 positions match TRBD1. The germline CDR1 and CDR2 sequences are MNHEY and SVGAGI. The V segment lost 8 bases and the J segment 0 bases; nucleotides outside the gene matches: 6. The CDR3 is made up of 14 amino acids. CDR3 protein: CASGTGTGSYEQYF. The CDR3 nucleotides are TGTGCCAGCGGAACCGGGACAGGCTCCTACGAGCAGTACTTC.

The CDR3 reads CASSLVGPGTGMDSPLHF. The CDR3, as DNA: TGTGCCAGCAGCTTAGTAGGTCCCGGGACAGGGATGGATTCACCCCTCCACTTT. V usage is TRBV11-2 and J usage is TRBJ1-6; 9 bases are a match to TRBD1. V lost 1 base, J lost 8 bases, and 12 bases stayed unmatched. The CDR3 has 18 amino acids. CDR1 SGHAT and CDR2 FQNNGV come from the germline V gene.